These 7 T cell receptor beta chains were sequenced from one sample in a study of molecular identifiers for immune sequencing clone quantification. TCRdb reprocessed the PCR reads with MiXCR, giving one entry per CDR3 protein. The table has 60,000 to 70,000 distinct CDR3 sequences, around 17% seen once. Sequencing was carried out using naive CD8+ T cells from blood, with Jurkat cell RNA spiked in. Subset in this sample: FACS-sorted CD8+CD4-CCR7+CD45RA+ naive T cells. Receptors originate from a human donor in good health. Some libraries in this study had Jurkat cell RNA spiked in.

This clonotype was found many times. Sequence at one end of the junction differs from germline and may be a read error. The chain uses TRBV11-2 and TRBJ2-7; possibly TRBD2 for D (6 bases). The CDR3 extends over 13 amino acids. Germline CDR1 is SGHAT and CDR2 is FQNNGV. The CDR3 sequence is CASSHGGAEVPRF. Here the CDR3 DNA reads TGTGCCAGCAGCCACGGCGGGGCCGAAGTCCCTAGGTTC.

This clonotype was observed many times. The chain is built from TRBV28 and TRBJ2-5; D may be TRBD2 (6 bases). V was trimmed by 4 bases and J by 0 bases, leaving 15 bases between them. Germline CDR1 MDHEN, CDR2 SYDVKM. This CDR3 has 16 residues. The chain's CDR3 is CASSSPPSGHQETQYF. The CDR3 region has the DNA TGTGCCAGCAGTTCCCCCCCCAGCGGGCACCAAGAGACCCAGTACTTC.

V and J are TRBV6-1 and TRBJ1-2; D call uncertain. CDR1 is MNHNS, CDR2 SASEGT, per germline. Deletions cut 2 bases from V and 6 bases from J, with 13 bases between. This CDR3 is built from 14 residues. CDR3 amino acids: CASSEKSTLDGYTF. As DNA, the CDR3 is TGTGCCAGCAGTGAAAAGTCGACATTAGATGGCTACACCTTC.

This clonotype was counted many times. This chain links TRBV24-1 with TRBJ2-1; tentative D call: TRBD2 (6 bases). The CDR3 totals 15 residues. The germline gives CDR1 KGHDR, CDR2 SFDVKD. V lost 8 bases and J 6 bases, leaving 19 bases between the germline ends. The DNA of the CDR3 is TGTGCCACCACCCCTCGAGGCGGGGCTACCAATGAGCAGTTCTTC. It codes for CATTPRGGATNEQFF.

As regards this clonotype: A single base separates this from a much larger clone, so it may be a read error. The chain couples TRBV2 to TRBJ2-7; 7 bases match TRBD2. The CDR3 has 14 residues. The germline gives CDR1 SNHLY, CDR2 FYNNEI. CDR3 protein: CTSSKASGTYEQYF. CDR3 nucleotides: TGTACCAGCAGTAAGGCTAGCGGTACCTACGAGCAGTACTTC. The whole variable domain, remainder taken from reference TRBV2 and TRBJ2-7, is EPEVTQTPSHQVTQMGQEVILRCVPISNHLYFYWYRQILGQKVEFLVSFYNNEISEKSEIFDDQFSVERPDGSNFTLKIRSTKLEDSAMYFCTSSKASGTYEQYFGPGTRLTVT.

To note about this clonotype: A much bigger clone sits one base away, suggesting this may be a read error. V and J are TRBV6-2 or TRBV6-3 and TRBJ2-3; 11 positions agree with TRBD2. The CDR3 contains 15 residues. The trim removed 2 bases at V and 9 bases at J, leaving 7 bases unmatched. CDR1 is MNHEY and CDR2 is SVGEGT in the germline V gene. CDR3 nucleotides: TGTGCCAGCAGTTACGGGACTAGCGGTTCGGAAACGCAGTATTTT. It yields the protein CASSYGTSGSETQYF.

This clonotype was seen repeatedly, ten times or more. The CDR3: CASGPTGTGVQPQHF. CDR3 DNA: TGTGCTAGTGGGCCCACCGGGACAGGGGTCCAGCCCCAGCATTTT. The rearrangement links TRBV12-5 to TRBJ1-5; TRBD1 agrees at 10 bases. CDR1 and CDR2 (germline): LGHNT, FRNRAP. V lost 6 bases to trimming and J lost 7 bases; unmatched junction nucleotides: 9. This CDR3 region has 15 residues.